This T cell receptor (beta chain) was recovered during a study of blood T cell repertoires in COVID-19 (dated by TCRdb to the early 2020s). The study in broad terms: Samples covering the acute and convalescent phases of COVID-19 were provided by collaborators in the United States, Italy and Spain. The material from the prospective study consisted of cDNA or gDNA derived from T cells, B-cell-depleted T cells, or PBMCs. Deeply sampled blood TCRbeta repertoires from subjects exposed to, actively infected with, or recovered from COVID-19 were included in the dataset. The repertoires were made available in a free public database intended to serve as a resource for research on the immune response to SARS-CoV-2. Samples were obtained from the ongoing ImmuneRACE study (first 160 participants) and from 1,254 subjects provided by 6 global collaborators. Sample metadata almost always included a de-identified subject ID, COVID-19 status, age in years and sex. HLA class I and class II types, where available, came from metadata supplied by the sample provider rather than from assay-based typing. Study-wide findings and limitations: The quantity of clinical and demographic metadata differed by source and by participant and was supplied without curation.

Enrolling through a virtual design, the prospective study's participants ranged in age from roughly 18 to 90 years and lived across some 22 United States geographic areas. In the prospective study, participants were assigned to cohorts based on the clinical history participants reported in a screening survey and a study questionnaire. ImmuneRACE Cohort 3 recovered participants were defined by two consecutive negative NP/OP PCR tests, healthcare professional clearance, or symptom resolution. Mobile phlebotomists in the prospective study collected whole blood, serum and a nasopharyngeal or oropharyngeal swab from every participant. Over a roughly two-month period, participants in the prospective study had the option of providing additional blood draws and questionnaires. Before DNA extraction, prospective study blood samples were shipped either frozen or at room temperature. As for this clone: Its binding antigen is unknown. No base qualities exist here, and no much larger clone lies one base off it.

The immunoSEQ Assay, a bias-controlled multiplex PCR, was used to amplify TCRbeta CDR3 regions from genomic DNA. Per the original workflow: Within the assay, amplification of reference gene primers was used to estimate how many nucleated cells each sample contained. To quantify the absolute abundance of each unique TCRbeta CDR3 rearrangement, sequence reads were collapsed and filtered. For each sample, productive Simpson clonality was calculated by taking the square root of Simpson's diversity index across productive rearrangements. Not all clones reach the TCRdb copy of this immuneACCESS table, which keeps in-frame sequences only. Checked studies attribute under half of the gap to unresolved V genes and leave the rest unexplained. From that table come the V and J calls and clone size; the DNA was used to work out D and trimming. Across this sample there are a few hundred thousand clones, with under 95% seen only once. The ten biggest clones cover approximately 17% of the sample.

Per the germline V gene, MNHEY is the CDR1 and SVGEGT is the CDR2. Relative to germline, V is missing 5 bases and J is missing 7 bases, with 7 bases of the junction outside any gene match. The CDR3 measures 14 amino acids from cysteine to phenylalanine. Only the CDR3 portion is preserved as DNA: 42 bases, with reading frame beginning at the first base. The chain employs TRBV6-2 or TRBV6-3 and TRBJ2-7, and TRBD2 aligns with 11 junction nucleotides. The sample comprised PBMCs or T cells enriched from blood (not recorded which). This clonotype was sampled from a woman in her 30s who had recovered from COVID-19. The CDR3 amino acid sequence is: CASSLSGRAGEQYF. The nucleotides read TGTGCCAGCAGTCTTAGCGGGAGGGCCGGTGAGCAGTACTTC.